Listed here are 24 T cell receptor beta chains from one sample, sequenced in a study of human T cells and chemical hapten exposure. TCRdb independently ran MiXCR on the RACE reads; one entry per CDR3 protein. Of approximately 370,000 distinct CDR3 sequences in the sample, around 5% were seen once. Time point noted: pre-sensitization, week 0. Treatment in this sample: therapeutic diphenylcyclopropenone sensitization with weekly scalp DPC. The specimen was whole blood, collected in connection with sensitization to the hapten diphenylcyclopropenone (DPC). The receptor set was obtained from a woman younger than 35 with alopecia areata. Some clones in this sample may be carry-over from other donors' samples.

This clonotype was counted only a few times. V usage is TRBV15 and J usage is TRBJ1-3; D gene uncertain. The CDR3 totals 12 residues. Germline CDR1 reads LNHNV; CDR2 reads YYDKDF (reference sequence). V lost 0 bases to trimming and J lost 7 bases, with 4 bases between them. The CDR3 sequence is CATSRDANTIYF. CDR3 in DNA: TGTGCCACCAGCAGAGATGCTAACACCATATATTTT. Combining the CDR3 with reference TRBV15 and TRBJ1-3 gives the whole variable domain DAMVIQNPRYQVTQFGKPVTLSCSQTLNHNVMYWYQQKSSQAPKLLFHYYDKDFNNEADTPDNFQSRRPNTSFCFLDIRSPGLGDTAMYLCATSRDANTIYFGEGSWLTVV.

This clonotype was counted many times. The chain joins TRBV7-3 to TRBJ1-1; D not resolved. Trimming removed 10 bases at V and 0 bases at J, with 12 bases between. This CDR3 has 13 amino acids. Germline V gene data show CDR1 as SGHTA and CDR2 as FQGTGA. The CDR3 loop is CATRAQLNTEAFF. CDR3 sequence (DNA): TGTGCCACCCGCGCTCAGCTGAACACTGAAGCTTTCTTT.

This clonotype was seen more than once but under ten times. This chain joins TRBV6-2 or TRBV6-3 and TRBJ2-3, with TRBD1 matching 7 bases. J gave up 5 bases and V 5 bases, and 7 bases lay outside the gene matches. Germline V CDR1 and CDR2: MNHEY, SVGEGT. The CDR3 spans 14 residues. This chain's CDR3 is CASSEGDSRDTQYF. CDR3 nucleotide sequence: TGTGCCAGCAGTGAAGGGGACAGCCGAGATACGCAGTATTTT.

This clonotype was found many times. CDR3 bases: TGCGCCAGCAGCCCCTCACTAGCGGGGGGAACCTACGAGCAGTACTTC. As protein: CASSPSLAGGTYEQYF. This chain connects TRBV5-1 to TRBJ2-7, with TRBD2 matching over 12 bases. Germline lookup yields CDR1 SGHRS and CDR2 YFSETQ. The V and J ends lost 4 bases and 2 bases, in that order; junction bases with no gene match: 7. The CDR3 spans 16 residues.

This clonotype was found a few times. The rearrangement uses TRBV7-2 and TRBJ2-1, with 10 bases that match TRBD2. Germline values: CDR1 SGHTA, CDR2 FQGNSA. J lost 10 bases, V lost 1 base, and 4 bases had no gene match. This CDR3 spans 14 amino acids. The CDR3 region has the DNA TGTGCCAGCAGCTTAGTTGGGACTAGCGCAGAGCAGTTCTTC. Residues: CASSLVGTSAEQFF.

Ten or more counts support this clonotype. The chain has TRBV28 and TRBJ2-6, with TRBD1 identical over 8 bases. The V segment lost 1 base and the J segment 0 bases; nucleotides outside the gene matches: 5. The CDR3 length is 18 residues. Germline CDR1 reads MDHEN; CDR2 reads SYDVKM. CDR3 coding DNA: TGTGCCAGCAGTTTATTGACAGGGGACCTCTCTGGGGCCAACGTCCTGACTTTC. It is translated as CASSLLTGDLSGANVLTF.

This clonotype was seen a few times. The J gene is TRBJ2-3, the V gene TRBV25-1; D is ambiguous. Trimming cost V 2 bases and J 5 bases, with 14 bases left between them. Germline loops: CDR1 MGHDK, CDR2 SYGVNS. The length of the CDR3 is 15 residues. The CDR3 bases are TGTGCCAGCAGTGAAAGTAAGGGAAAAAGAGATACGCAGTATTTT. Protein sequence: CASSESKGKRDTQYF.

This clonotype has a handful of counts. V is TRBV7-2 and J is TRBJ2-6; no firm D call. The CDR3 contains 15 residues. Per germline, CDR1 SGHTA and CDR2 FQGNSA. Trimming removed 5 bases from V and 0 bases from J, with 8 bases in between. This chain's CDR3 is CASSRTDSGANVLTF. The CDR3 nucleotides read TGTGCCAGCAGCCGGACCGACTCTGGGGCCAACGTCCTGACTTTC.

The table lists this clonotype with many counts. The V and J genes are TRBV18 and TRBJ1-4, with D unresolved. Trimming left V 3 bases short and J 8 bases short, with 7 bases between. CDR1 is KGHSH, CDR2 LQKENI, per germline. This CDR3 has 12 residues. This CDR3 is CASSPESEKLFF. The CDR3 region has the DNA TGTGCCAGCTCACCGGAATCAGAAAAACTGTTTTTT.

The chain joins TRBV5-5 to TRBJ1-2; D is ambiguous. This CDR3 contains 15 residues. CDR1 and CDR2 (germline): SGHKS, YYEKEE (reference sequence). Trimming pared 4 bases from V and 4 bases from J, leaving 17 bases between. This CDR3 is CASSLSSADPYGYTF. CDR3 nucleotides: TGTGCCAGCAGCCTGTCCTCTGCGGATCCCTATGGCTACACCTTC.

This clonotype was recorded many times. The chain uses TRBV11-2 and TRBJ1-2; D not resolved. CDR1 is SGHAT and CDR2 is FQNNGV in the germline V gene. The CDR3 length is 13 residues. Trimming took 0 bases from V and 6 from J, leaving 8 bases between them. The CDR3 DNA reads as TGTGCCAGCAGCTTAGATGGTCGGAATGGCTACACCTTC. This codes for CASSLDGRNGYTF.

The sample holds a few counts of this clonotype. The chain links TRBV7-9 to TRBJ2-1; 7 bases fit TRBD2. This CDR3 comprises 15 residues. Germline V gene lookup returns CDR1 SEHNR and CDR2 FQNEAQ (reference sequence). Losses at the gene ends were 5 bases for V and 3 bases for J; bases not matched to a gene: 7. In DNA form, the CDR3 reads TGTGCCAGCAGCACACGCACTAGCGTCTACAATGAGCAGTTCTTC. This sequence encodes CASSTRTSVYNEQFF. The full variable domain, with the rest looked up from reference TRBV7-9 and TRBJ2-1, is DTGVSQNPRHKITKRGQNVTFRCDPISEHNRLYWYRQTLGQGPEFLTYFQNEAQLEKSRLLSDRFSAERPKGSFSTLEIQRTEQGDSAMYLCASSTRTSVYNEQFFGPGTRLTVL.

The chain joins TRBV12-3 or TRBV12-4 to TRBJ2-7; 14 bases line up with TRBD2. Trimming cost V 7 bases and J 6 bases; bases outside gene matches: 5. This CDR3 has 14 residues. CDR3 in DNA: TGTGCCAGCACCGGGACTAGCGGGGGAACCGAGCAGTACTTC. This codes for CASTGTSGGTEQYF.

This clonotype came up many times. The junction differs from germline at one of its ends, possibly a read error. This chain joins TRBV7-2 and TRBJ2-3; a possible D gene is TRBD2 (6 bases). This CDR3 contains 14 residues. Looked up from germline, CDR1 is SGHTA and CDR2 is FQGNSA. As DNA, the CDR3 is TGTGCCAGCAGCTTGGCGGCGGGGCTCCGCCGCCTTCATTTT. This sequence encodes CASSLAAGLRRLHF.

This clonotype occurred many times. This rearrangement joins TRBV4-2 to TRBJ2-3; D uncertain. V shed 2 bases and J shed 0 bases, with 9 bases lying between them. This CDR3 is built from 15 residues. Germline V CDR1 and CDR2: LGHNA, YNFKEQ. In DNA, the CDR3 is TGTGCCAGCAGCCAACTCTCACAGAGCACAGATACGCAGTATTTT. This translates into CASSQLSQSTDTQYF.

The chain couples TRBV12-3 or TRBV12-4 to TRBJ2-3; 7 bases fit TRBD1. This CDR3 has 18 amino acids. V gave up 5 bases and J gave up 0 bases; unmatched junction bases: 14. The CDR3 spells CASSPKAYRGRSTDTQYF. The DNA for the CDR3 is TGTGCCAGCAGTCCGAAGGCGTACAGGGGACGTAGCACAGATACGCAGTATTTT.

This clonotype was seen a handful of times. The V gene is TRBV28, the J gene TRBJ1-5; 7 positions agree with TRBD1. There are 16 residues in the CDR3. Trimming took 6 bases from V and 1 from J; bases not matched to a gene: 9. CDR1 is MDHEN, CDR2 SYDVKM, per germline. The CDR3 is CASSPTGVWSNQPQHF. The CDR3 DNA follows: TGTGCCAGCAGCCCAACAGGGGTCTGGAGCAATCAGCCCCAGCATTTT.

This rearrangement joins TRBV5-1 to TRBJ2-5; D gene uncertain. Germline CDR1 reads SGHRS; CDR2 reads YFSETQ. Between the trimmed V and J ends, which lost 0 bases and 4 bases, there was a span of 10 bases. The CDR3 has 14 residues. CDR3 region: CASSLGAVAETQYF. CDR3 in DNA: TGCGCCAGCAGCTTGGGAGCCGTCGCAGAGACCCAGTACTTC.

This clonotype was picked up a small number of times. The chain links TRBV7-9 to TRBJ1-2, with unresolved D. The CDR3 runs to 15 residues. CDR1 SEHNR and CDR2 FQNEAQ come from the germline V gene (reference sequence). V was trimmed by 2 bases and J by 4 bases, leaving 14 bases between them. CDR3 nucleotide sequence: TGTGCCAGCAGCTTACCGACAAACCCAAGCTATGGCTACACCTTC. This encodes CASSLPTNPSYGYTF.

The chain carries TRBV28 and TRBJ1-2; D may be TRBD1 (5 bases). The germline V gene has CDR1 MDHEN and CDR2 SYDVKM. V lost 4 bases, J lost 2 bases, and 14 bases lay in between. This CDR3 has 15 amino acids. The CDR3 here is CASSSPGRENYGYTF. CDR3 nucleotides: TGTGCCAGCAGTTCGCCGGGACGGGAAAACTATGGCTACACCTTC.

This clonotype showed up many times. The chain is built from TRBV20-1 and TRBJ2-3; D perhaps matches TRBD2 (5 bases). CDR1 is DFQATT, CDR2 SNEGSKA, per germline (reference sequence). The CDR3 sequence is 13 residues long. V was pared by 1 base and J by 3 bases, with 8 bases between. Here the CDR3 DNA reads TGCAGTGCTAGAGGACTAAATACAGATACGCAGTATTTT. Translated: CSARGLNTDTQYF.

This clonotype came up many times. J is TRBJ1-4 and V is TRBV11-2; unclear D gene. This CDR3 comprises 15 residues. Germline-derived CDR1 and CDR2 are SGHAT and FQNNGV. Trimming shortened V by 1 base and J by 7 bases, and 13 bases separated the two germline ends. CDR3 residues: CASSLGHPEGEKLFF. The CDR3 DNA reads TGTGCCAGCAGCTTAGGGCATCCCGAGGGTGAAAAACTGTTTTTT.

In its sample, this clonotype was seen a few times. The CDR3 loop reads CASSHYRLAGLSGANVLTF. CDR3 in DNA: TGTGCCAGCAGCCACTACAGACTAGCGGGCCTCTCTGGGGCCAACGTCCTGACTTTC. The rearrangement uses TRBV7-8 and TRBJ2-6; 10 bases are a match to TRBD2. The V and J ends lost 5 bases and 0 bases, in that order; junction bases with no gene match: 10. Looked up from germline, CDR1 is SGHVS and CDR2 is FQNEAQ. CDR3 length: 19 residues.

The chain carries TRBV7-9 and TRBJ2-2; possibly TRBD2 for D (6 bases). Germline V gene data show CDR1 as SEHNR and CDR2 as FQNEAQ (reference sequence). Trimming pared 1 base from V and 0 bases from J, leaving 12 bases between. This CDR3 has 17 residues. CDR3 DNA sequence: TGTGCCAGCAGCTTAGTTAGCGGACATACGAACACCGGGGAGCTGTTTTTT. It is translated as CASSLVSGHTNTGELFF.